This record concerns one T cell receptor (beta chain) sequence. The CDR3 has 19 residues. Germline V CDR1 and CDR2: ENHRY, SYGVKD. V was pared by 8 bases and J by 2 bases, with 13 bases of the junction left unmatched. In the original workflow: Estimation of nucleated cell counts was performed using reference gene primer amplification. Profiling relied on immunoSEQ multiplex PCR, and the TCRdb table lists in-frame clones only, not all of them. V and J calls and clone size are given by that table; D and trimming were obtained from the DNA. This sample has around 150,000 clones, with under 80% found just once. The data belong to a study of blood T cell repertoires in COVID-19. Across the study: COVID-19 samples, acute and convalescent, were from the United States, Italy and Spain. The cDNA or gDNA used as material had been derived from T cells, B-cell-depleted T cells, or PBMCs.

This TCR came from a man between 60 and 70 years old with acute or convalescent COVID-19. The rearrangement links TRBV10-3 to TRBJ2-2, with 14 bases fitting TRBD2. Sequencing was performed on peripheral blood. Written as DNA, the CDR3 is TGTGCCATCTCCGGGACTAGCGGGAGAGGGGGAACCAACACCGGGGAGCTGTTTTTT. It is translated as CAISGTSGRGGTNTGELFF.